Following are 23 T cell receptor beta chains from one sample sequenced in a study of shared clonotypes between healthy human individuals. The protocol was immunoSEQ multiplex PCR, while the TCRdb copy is restricted to in-frame clones and leaves out a portion. The sample comprises 450,000 to 500,000 clones, over 70% of which are singletons, and more than 9.5% rests with the top ten. Sequenced: PBMCs. Receptor source: a woman in her thirties or forties in good health. Some clones in this sample may be carry-over from other donors' samples.

The chain carries TRBV28 and TRBJ2-5, with 10 bases lining up with TRBD1. This CDR3 spans 17 amino acids. The germline V gene encodes CDR1 MDHEN and CDR2 SYDVKM. The trim removed 6 bases at V and 1 base at J, leaving 11 bases unmatched. The DNA of the CDR3 is TGTGCCAGCAGCACGGGACAGGGGCGAATCTCCCAAGAGACCCAGTACTTC. This translates into CASSTGQGRISQETQYF.

This rearrangement joins TRBV7-2 to TRBJ2-7; perhaps TRBD1 as D (6 bases). There are 14 residues in the CDR3. With 4 bases removed from V and 6 bases from J, the gap between germline ends came to 16 bases. Germline-derived CDR1 and CDR2 are SGHTA and FQGNSA. The CDR3 is CASSWDQGHSEQYF. CDR3 DNA sequence: TGTGCCAGCAGCTGGGACCAGGGGCACTCCGAGCAGTACTTC.

Note on this clone: A single base is all that separates this from a far larger clone, so a read error is likely. This rearrangement joins TRBV6-1 to TRBJ2-2; 8 bases fit TRBD2. CDR1 MNHNS and CDR2 SASEGT come from the germline V gene. The CDR3 is 15 amino acids. CDR3 region: CVSSAGRARTGELFF. The CDR3, as DNA: TGTGTCAGCAGTGCCGGGAGGGCGCGCACCGGGGAGCTGTTTTTT.

Details on this clone: A read error is likely here: a far larger clone is one base away. The same CDR3 can be traced to other DNA sequences in this sample. The rearrangement links TRBV11-1 to TRBJ2-5; no firm D call. Germline assignment: CDR1 SGHAT and CDR2 FQDESV (reference sequence). The CDR3 runs to 14 residues. Trimming took off 5 bases at V and 0 bases at J, with 10 bases between the two ends. CDR3: CASSRLANQETQYF. In DNA form, the CDR3 reads TGTGCCAGCAGCCGTCTGGCTAACCAAGAGACCCAGTACTTC.

This clone was counted a few times. This may be a read error: a much more frequent sequence differs by one nucleotide. No conserved phenylalanine or tryptophan ends this CDR3, so it is likely a read error. The chain couples TRBV30 to TRBJ2-7, with 7 bases fitting TRBD2. The CDR3 runs to 15 residues. Germline-derived CDR1 and CDR2 are GTSNPN and SVGIG (reference sequence). Germline trimming cut 1 base from V and 2 bases from J; bases unmatched to any gene: 8. In nucleotides, the CDR3 is TGTGCCTGGAGTGGTCAGGCGGGAGTTGCCTACGAGCAGTACTTA. It translates to CAWSGQAGVAYEQYL.

There are a few counts of this clone. The chain employs TRBV7-9 and TRBJ1-2; a weak D match, TRBD1 (6 bases). Germline values: CDR1 SEHNR, CDR2 FQNEAQ (reference sequence). V was shortened by 6 bases and J by 8 bases, with 13 bases between the two germline ends. The CDR3 is 12 amino acids. CDR3 amino acids: CASSFHTGGYTF. CDR3 in DNA: TGTGCCAGCAGTTTCCACACAGGGGGCTACACCTTC.

The chain couples TRBV2 to TRBJ2-7; TRBD1 aligns across 7 bases. There are 17 residues in the CDR3. The germline V gene has CDR1 SNHLY and CDR2 FYNNEI. V was clipped by 1 base and J by 3 bases; unmatched bases: 12. The CDR3: CASSEGQGIGGSYEQYF. As DNA, the CDR3 is TGTGCCAGCAGTGAAGGACAGGGTATTGGTGGGAGCTACGAGCAGTACTTC.

Of note for this clone: This likely stems from a read error, as it lies one base from a far larger clone. The chain couples TRBV5-4 to TRBJ1-5; TRBD1 agrees at 8 bases. Germline CDR1 and CDR2: SGHNT and YYREEE (reference sequence). The CDR3 totals 15 residues. This CDR3 reads CASSLGQGIDQSQHF. The CDR3 bases are TGTGCCAGCAGCTTGGGACAGGGGATTGATCAGTCCCAGCATTTT.

The genes are TRBV5-1 and TRBJ1-2; no clear D gene. Germline CDR1 is SGHRS and CDR2 is YFSETQ. V was shortened by 0 bases and J by 11 bases, with 20 bases between the two germline ends. The CDR3 is 15 residues long. DNA of the CDR3: TGCGCCAGCAGCTTGGATCCGGACGGTGGGTATCTTTACACCTTC. Its translation is CASSLDPDGGYLYTF. The entire variable domain, with the rest obtained from reference TRBV5-1 and TRBJ1-2, is as follows: KAGVTQTPRYLIKTRGQQVTLSCSPISGHRSVSWYQQTPGQGLQFLFEYFSETQRNKGNFPGRFSGRQFSNSRSEMNVSTLELGDSALYLCASSLDPDGGYLYTFGSGTRLTVV.

CDR3 loop: CASSLRKANTGELFF. The CDR3 coding sequence is TGCGCCAGCAGCTTAAGAAAGGCGAACACCGGGGAGCTGTTTTTT. The gene calls are TRBV5-1 and TRBJ2-2; D uncertain. The V gene lost 2 bases and the J gene lost 0 bases, with 8 bases spanning the gap. The CDR3 extends over 15 amino acids. Germline V gene lookup returns CDR1 SGHRS and CDR2 YFSETQ.

This clone was detected once. This chain uses TRBV6-5 with TRBJ2-7; D gene unclear. Germline CDR1 is MNHEY and CDR2 is SVGAGI. V was trimmed by 2 bases and J by 5 bases, leaving 19 bases between them. The CDR3 spans 16 residues. The CDR3: CASSYPVFEVLHEQYF. Here the CDR3 DNA reads TGTGCCAGCAGTTACCCGGTTTTCGAGGTTTTACACGAGCAGTACTTC.

The chain employs TRBV11-2 and TRBJ2-7; D remains unclear. The CDR3 is made up of 15 amino acids. V gave up 8 bases and J gave up 3 bases, with 20 bases separating them. Germline values: CDR1 SGHAT, CDR2 FQNNGV. The DNA for the CDR3 is TGTGCCAGCTCGTACCCGAGGAGCCCTGGCTACGAGCAGTACTTC. This translates into CASSYPRSPGYEQYF.

The sample holds a few counts of this clone. The chain joins TRBV30 to TRBJ1-6; D is undetermined. V was shortened by 5 bases and J by 0 bases, with 5 bases between the two germline ends. Looked up from germline, CDR1 is GTSNPN and CDR2 is SVGIG (reference sequence). The CDR3 runs 13 residues. CDR3 sequence reads: CAWLSSYNSPLHF. Here the CDR3 DNA reads TGTGCCTGGCTAAGCTCCTATAATTCACCCCTCCACTTT.

This chain joins TRBV9 and TRBJ1-2; D might be TRBD1 (6 bases). V dropped 0 bases and J dropped 5 bases, with 11 bases sitting between them. Germline loops: CDR1 SGDLS, CDR2 YYNGEE. CDR3 length: 14 amino acids. The CDR3, as DNA: TGTGCCAGCAGCGTAGGATGGGGGGCTTATGGCTACACCTTC. It translates to CASSVGWGAYGYTF.

With regard to this clone: It differs at one base from a far larger clone, so likely a read error. The chain carries TRBV7-8 and TRBJ1-5; D uncertain. Trimming took 2 bases from V and 0 from J, leaving 14 bases between them. The germline V gene has CDR1 SGHVS and CDR2 FQNEAQ. The CDR3 is 17 amino acids. This CDR3 reads CASSLTPGRSSNQPQHF. For the CDR3, the DNA is TGTGCCAGCAGCTTAACCCCAGGACGGAGTAGCAATCAGCCCCAGCATTTT.

As to this clone: A far larger clone is off by one base, so a read error is likely. This specimen includes other DNA sequences encoding the same CDR3. The chain is built from TRBV28 and TRBJ1-4; D uncertain. Per the germline V gene, CDR1 is MDHEN and CDR2 is SYDVKM. The V and J ends lost 11 bases and 5 bases respectively, with 15 bases between them. CDR3 size: 13 residues. CDR3 residues: CACMATINEKLFF. CDR3 DNA: TGTGCCTGTATGGCTACAATCAATGAAAAACTGTTTTTT.

This clone was observed a handful of times. The V call is TRBV28, the J call TRBJ1-2, with D tentatively TRBD1 (5 bases). Germline loops: CDR1 MDHEN, CDR2 SYDVKM. The CDR3 extends over 13 amino acids. V was shortened by 6 bases and J by 0 bases, with 8 bases between the two germline ends. CDR3 sequence reads: CASREGPNYGYTF. The CDR3 DNA follows: TGTGCCAGCAGGGAGGGACCTAACTATGGCTACACCTTC.

J is TRBJ2-1 and V is TRBV29-1; a possible D gene is TRBD1 (5 bases). Germline CDR1 is SQVTM and CDR2 is ANQGSEA. This CDR3 is built from 12 residues. The CDR3 spells CSITAAGNEQFF. The DNA of the CDR3 is TGCTCAATCACGGCTGCAGGGAATGAGCAGTTCTTC.

The rearrangement joins TRBV7-9 to TRBJ1-1; maybe TRBD1 (6 bases). The CDR3 has 13 amino acids. Germline lookup yields CDR1 SEHNR and CDR2 FQNEAQ (reference sequence). Trimming took 5 bases from V and 12 from J, leaving 19 bases between them. The CDR3 DNA reads TGTGCCAGCAGCAAACAGGGTGGCACCGAATCTTTCTTT. Its protein product is CASSKQGGTESFF.

The rearrangement joins TRBV4-2 to TRBJ2-2; D may be TRBD2 (6 bases). The CDR3 spans 18 residues. V lost 1 base, J lost 4 bases, and 19 bases lay in between. Germline-derived CDR1 and CDR2 are LGHNA and YNFKEQ. The DNA of the CDR3 is TGTGCCAGCAGCCAAGTCATCGGACGGGAGACCCTCACCGGGGAGCTGTTTTTT. It codes for CASSQVIGRETLTGELFF.

CDR3 DNA: TGTGCCAGCACAGACAGGGACCACACCGGGGAGCTGTTTTTT. This codes for CASTDRDHTGELFF. The rearrangement joins TRBV7-2 to TRBJ2-2, with TRBD1 matching 7 bases. V was clipped by 7 bases and J by 3 bases; unmatched bases: 5. This CDR3 is built from 14 residues. Germline V lookup: CDR1 SGHTA, CDR2 FQGNSA.

Comments on this clone: Other DNA sequences from this sample encode an identical CDR3 as well. The V gene is TRBV18, the J gene TRBJ2-6; D remains ambiguous. This CDR3 spans 15 amino acids. The V gene's germline CDR1 is KGHSH and CDR2 LQKENI. The V gene lost 2 bases and the J gene lost 4 bases, with 9 bases spanning the gap. This CDR3 is CASSPLGSGANVLTF. CDR3 sequence (DNA): TGTGCCAGCTCACCATTGGGAAGCGGGGCCAACGTCCTGACTTTC.

V and J are TRBV6-6 and TRBJ2-7; the D is unclear. V lost 4 bases, J lost 0 bases, and 10 bases lay in between. CDR3 size: 14 residues. Per germline, CDR1 MNHNY and CDR2 SVGAGI (reference sequence). CDR3 sequence: CASSSLGNSYEQYF. The DNA of the CDR3 is TGTGCCAGCAGTTCGCTAGGGAACTCCTACGAGCAGTACTTC.